What follows is one T cell receptor (beta chain) and its context. The sample belongs to a study of T cells in narcolepsy. Looked up from germline, CDR1 is ENHRY and CDR2 is SYGVKD. The CDR3 covers 13 residues. The ends were cut back, 0 bases at V and 8 bases at J, with 9 bases in the middle. Using immunoSEQ multiplex PCR, the repertoire was profiled, and TCRdb retains in-frame clones only, with some absent. The sample lists 20,000 to 25,000 clones, around 92% occurring once. Sequencing used CD45RA- memory CD4+ T cells from PBMCs. This TCR was sampled from a human donor with narcolepsy. The chain links TRBV10-3 to TRBJ2-3, with D possibly being TRBD1 or TRBD2 (5 bases each). The DNA for the CDR3 is TGTGCCATCAGTGAGTCGGGGGAAAGTACGCAGTATTTT. Protein product: CAISESGESTQYF.